This T cell receptor (beta chain) was sequenced in a study of identical twins. Study conclusions and caveats: It was possible that invariant MAIT and iNKT cells partly confounded the zero-insertion analyses.

TCRdb called the 5' RACE reads again in MiXCR, with one record for every CDR3 protein. This repertoire shows approximately 300,000 distinct CDR3 sequences, over 8.5% found once; its top ten account for 7% to 8.5%. The CDR3 has 13 residues. The germline V gene encodes CDR1 SQVTM and CDR2 ANQGSEA. Comment on this clonotype: Its antigen is as yet unknown. Compared with germline, one end of the junction differs, possibly owing to a read error.

This same sample was also part of a study on yellow fever vaccine responses in identical twins.

This chain uses TRBV29-1 with TRBJ2-7; 9 bases match TRBD1. The clonotype comes from a woman younger than 35 in good health. Sequencing used CD8+ T cells sorted from blood. CDR3 in amino acids: CSVVLGTGSEQYF. CDR3 sequence (DNA): TGCAGTGTTGTGTTGGGGACAGGGTCCGAGCAGTACTTC.